This T cell receptor beta chain stems from a study of blood T cell repertoires in COVID-19. Study details: Acute-phase and convalescent COVID-19 samples originated in the United States, Italy and Spain. T cells, B-cell-depleted T cells, or PBMCs supplied cDNA or gDNA.

The authors' processing: Amplified reference gene primers provided the basis for estimating nucleated cell counts. Method: immunoSEQ multiplex PCR; TCRdb's copy keeps in-frame clones and lacks some. V, J and clone size are taken as reported in that table, and D and trimming were inferred from the DNA itself. This sample has about 180,000 clones, with 82% found just once. Trimming took 0 bases from V and 0 from J; bases not matched to a gene: 1. The CDR3 extends over 15 amino acids. From germline, CDR1 is LNHDA and CDR2 SQIVND (reference sequence). The V and J genes are TRBV19 and TRBJ2-7; 8 bases map to TRBD2. This TCR was sampled from a woman in her 70s with acute or convalescent COVID-19. Sequencing was carried out using peripheral blood. CDR3 sequence reads: CASSIESGSSYEQYF. Here the CDR3 DNA reads TGTGCCAGTAGTATAGAGAGCGGGAGCTCCTACGAGCAGTACTTC.